Shown below are 32 T cell receptor beta chains from a single sample sequenced in a study of CD8+CD57+ T cells in acquired aplastic anemia (dated by TCRdb to about 2018). The data were produced on an Illumina HiSeq 2000. TCR beta VDJ combination and CDR3 sequence profiling used genomic DNA as the template. TCRdb passed the public sequencing reads through fastp at Q25 and MiXCR, retaining productive beta sequences. Rows are unified per CDR3 protein, each entry keeping the most common DNA and genes. Counted in this sample were roughly 250,000 distinct CDR3 sequences; 40% to 50% of them appeared once. The biggest ten clones account for 7.8% of the sample. Patients chosen for sequencing had shown expansion of CD8+CD57+ cells by flow cytometry. The sequenced material came from sorted CD4+, CD8+, or CD8+CD57+ T cells (not recorded which) from PBMCs. The receptor source for this set is a human donor with aplastic anemia.

This clonotype was counted a few times. The chain recombines TRBV9 with TRBJ2-2; TRBD2 matches 10 bases. Germline lookup yields CDR1 SGDLS and CDR2 YYNGEE. The CDR3 contains 14 residues. The junction had 5 bases not matched to a gene; V was cut back by 7 bases and J by 5 bases. CDR3 region: CASQGTSVTGELFF. DNA of the CDR3: TGTGCCAGCCAGGGGACTAGCGTGACCGGGGAGCTGTTTTTT.

This clonotype appeared many times. The CDR3 reads CASTPSHRTYEQYF. CDR3 nucleotides: TGTGCCAGCACTCCCTCCCACAGGACGTACGAGCAGTACTTC. This chain links TRBV9 with TRBJ2-7, with D maybe TRBD1 (5 bases). This CDR3 contains 14 residues. The ends were cut back, 6 bases at V and 4 bases at J, with 17 bases in the middle. Germline V gene sequence: CDR1 SGDLS, CDR2 YYNGEE.

This clonotype was counted many times. The chain joins TRBV9 to TRBJ1-1, with a possible D match to TRBD1 (6 bases). Trimming removed 0 bases from V and 1 base from J, with 10 bases in between. CDR3 length: 15 residues. Per germline, CDR1 SGDLS and CDR2 YYNGEE. The CDR3, as DNA: TGTGCCAGCAGCGTAGGGGGGGGGGCGAACACTGAAGCTTTCTTT. Encoded protein: CASSVGGGANTEAFF.

This clonotype was picked up a small number of times. The rearrangement links TRBV4-1 to TRBJ2-4; D is ambiguous. V dropped 0 bases and J dropped 1 base, with 13 bases sitting between them. This CDR3 is built from 17 residues. The germline V gene has CDR1 MGHRA and CDR2 YSYEKL. The CDR3 coding sequence is TGCGCCAGCAGCCAAGATATCGTTCGGACGGCCAAAAACATTCAGTACTTC. Protein sequence: CASSQDIVRTAKNIQYF.

The V call is TRBV24-1, the J call TRBJ2-5, with 7 bases fitting TRBD2. There are 15 residues in the CDR3. Germline V gives CDR1 KGHDR, CDR2 SFDVKD. Trimming removed 3 bases from V and 2 bases from J; junction bases left unmatched: 5. This chain's CDR3 is CATSDPAGVQETQYF. In DNA form, the CDR3 reads TGTGCCACCAGTGATCCGGCGGGGGTACAAGAGACCCAGTACTTC.

There are a few counts of this clonotype. CDR3 bases: TGTGCCTGGAGCCTCAAGAGTTGGGGCAATCAGCCCCAGCATTTT. Its protein product is CAWSLKSWGNQPQHF. V usage is TRBV30 and J usage is TRBJ1-5; D is uncertain. Looked up from germline, CDR1 is GTSNPN and CDR2 is SVGIG (reference sequence). The CDR3 length is 15 residues. Deletions cut 3 bases from V and 2 bases from J, with 14 bases between.

There are many counts of this clonotype. The V gene is TRBV5-8, the J gene TRBJ2-7; 7 bases match TRBD1. With V trimmed by 1 base and J by 5 bases, 6 bases remained unmatched. Germline V gene lookup returns CDR1 SGHTS and CDR2 YDEGEE. There are 14 residues in the CDR3. CDR3 in DNA: TGTGCCAGCAGCTTGAGGCGACAGGGTGACGAGCAGTACTTC. Protein: CASSLRRQGDEQYF.

This clonotype was observed once. The CDR3 ends on some other residue instead of the conserved phenylalanine or tryptophan, so this is likely a read error. This chain uses TRBV24-1 with TRBJ2-2; 8 bases fit TRBD1. The CDR3 totals 15 residues. CDR1 and CDR2 from the germline V gene are KGHDR and SFDVKD. Trimming at V came to 4 bases and at J to 4 bases, leaving 4 bases not matched to a gene. CDR3 sequence (DNA): TGTGCCACCAGTGACTTTGGACAGGGCACCGGGGAGCTGTTTTTG. It specifies CATSDFGQGTGELFL.

This clonotype has a count of ten or more. The chain links TRBV4-3 to TRBJ2-5; 8 nucleotides line up with TRBD1. The CDR3 spans 15 residues. The V gene end was trimmed by 4 bases and the J gene end by 4 bases; junction bases not matched to a gene: 8. Germline V gives CDR1 LGHNA, CDR2 YSLEER. CDR3 sequence: CASSRTTGAGETQYF. The CDR3 DNA sequence: TGCGCCAGCAGCCGAACGACAGGGGCGGGAGAGACCCAGTACTTC.

This rearrangement joins TRBV9 to TRBJ2-1; 7 nucleotides match TRBD2. The V gene's germline CDR1 is SGDLS and CDR2 YYNGEE. The CDR3 loop spans 16 amino acids. With V trimmed by 4 bases and J by 5 bases, 12 bases remained unmatched. The CDR3 DNA reads as TGTGCCAGCAGCCTAACTAGCAGCGGGGTCCACAATGAGCAGTTCTTC. Translated, it gives CASSLTSSGVHNEQFF.

In its sample, this clonotype was seen many times. The chain recombines TRBV9 with TRBJ1-4, with D possibly TRBD1 on 5 matching bases. This CDR3 is 15 amino acids long. The germline CDR1 and CDR2 sequences are SGDLS and YYNGEE. V lost 0 bases to trimming and J lost 8 bases, with 14 bases between them. The CDR3 sequence: CASSVEGEGSEKLFF. CDR3 nucleotides: TGTGCCAGCAGCGTAGAAGGGGAGGGGTCGGAAAAACTGTTTTTT.

This clonotype was detected ten times or more. The chain combines TRBV19 with TRBJ1-5, with a possible D match to TRBD1 (6 bases). The V gene's germline CDR1 is LNHDA and CDR2 SQIVND (reference sequence). V was clipped by 5 bases and J by 4 bases, with 9 bases between them. There are 13 residues in the CDR3. Written as DNA, the CDR3 is TGTGCCAGTAGTTTTGGGACAAATCAGCCCCAGCATTTT. It is translated as CASSFGTNQPQHF.

This clonotype appeared a single time. V is TRBV20-1 and J is TRBJ2-5; D may match TRBD1 or TRBD2 (6 bases each). Germline CDR1 reads DFQATT; CDR2 reads SNEGSKA (reference sequence). The CDR3 has 13 amino acids. The V end lost 4 bases, the J end lost 4 bases, and 13 bases lay between the germline ends. CDR3 protein: CSANFRGGETQYF. The CDR3 nucleotides read TGCAGTGCTAACTTCAGGGGAGGAGAGACCCAGTACTTC.

This clonotype was found many times. The chain recombines TRBV2 with TRBJ1-1, with a tentative D call TRBD1 (5 bases). This CDR3 contains 16 residues. Germline CDR1 and CDR2: SNHLY and FYNNEI. V shed 4 bases and J shed 1 base, with 16 bases lying between them. CDR3 sequence reads: CASSAAGFGTNTEAFF. CDR3 nucleotides: TGTGCCAGCAGTGCCGCAGGTTTCGGGACGAACACTGAAGCTTTCTTT. Complete variable domain (other parts from reference TRBV2 and TRBJ1-1): EPEVTQTPSHQVTQMGQEVILRCVPISNHLYFYWYRQILGQKVEFLVSFYNNEISEKSEIFDDQFSVERPDGSNFTLKIRSTKLEDSAMYFCASSAAGFGTNTEAFFGQGTRLTVV.

The rearrangement joins TRBV15 to TRBJ1-5; no firm D call. V lost 0 bases and J lost 0, with 9 bases in between. Germline-derived CDR1 and CDR2 are LNHNV and YYDKDF (reference sequence). The CDR3 length is 16 residues. The CDR3 region is CATSRDQAYSNQPQHF. The CDR3 coding sequence is TGTGCCACCAGCAGAGATCAGGCCTATAGCAATCAGCCCCAGCATTTT. Combining the CDR3 with reference TRBV15 and TRBJ1-5 gives the whole variable domain DAMVIQNPRYQVTQFGKPVTLSCSQTLNHNVMYWYQQKSSQAPKLLFHYYDKDFNNEADTPDNFQSRRPNTSFCFLDIRSPGLGDTAMYLCATSRDQAYSNQPQHFGDGTRLSIL.

Note on this clonotype: It may be a read error: a sequence one base away is much more abundant. V is TRBV5-1 and J is TRBJ2-7; 11 bases align to TRBD2. Germline V gives CDR1 SGHRS, CDR2 YFSETQ. The CDR3 loop spans 16 amino acids. DNA of the CDR3: TGTGCCGTAACCGGGACTAGCGGTAGGAATGCCCACGAGCAGTACTTC. This translates into CAVTGTSGRNAHEQYF.

As for this clonotype: A much bigger clone sits one base away, suggesting this may be a read error. The genes are TRBV7-9 and TRBJ2-1, with D maybe TRBD2 (7 bases). Trimming took 2 bases from V and 4 from J, leaving 15 bases between them. The V gene's germline CDR1 is SEHNR and CDR2 FQNEAQ (reference sequence). The CDR3 loop spans 16 amino acids. CDR3 DNA sequence: TGTGCCAGCAGCTTAACCAGGACTAGGGGGTACAATGAGCAGTTCTTC. It codes for CASSLTRTRGYNEQFF.

The CDR3: CATSSSYPGGTSYSYEQYF. In DNA form, the CDR3 reads TGTGCCACCAGCAGTTCTTATCCGGGGGGGACATCCTACTCCTACGAGCAGTACTTC. The V call is TRBV15, the J call TRBJ2-7, with 8 bases matching TRBD2. Germline trimming cut 3 bases from V and 0 bases from J; bases unmatched to any gene: 16. Germline V gene lookup returns CDR1 LNHNV and CDR2 YYDKDF (reference sequence). The CDR3 contains 19 residues. The full variable domain, in which reference TRBV15 and TRBJ2-7 provide the parts outside the CDR3, is DAMVIQNPRYQVTQFGKPVTLSCSQTLNHNVMYWYQQKSSQAPKLLFHYYDKDFNNEADTPDNFQSRRPNTSFCFLDIRSPGLGDTAMYLCATSSSYPGGTSYSYEQYFGPGTRLTVT.

This clonotype has ten or more counts. The chain couples TRBV20-1 to TRBJ2-7; 8 positions match TRBD2. Germline loops: CDR1 DFQATT, CDR2 SNEGSKA (reference sequence). CDR3 length: 16 residues. J gave up 6 bases and V 0 bases, and 13 bases lay outside the gene matches. CDR3 DNA: TGCAGTGCTAGAGATCAAAGCGGGAGTCTAATGATCGAGCAGTACTTC. Encoded protein: CSARDQSGSLMIEQYF.

The gene calls are TRBV7-8 and TRBJ2-5, with a weak D call TRBD2 (5 bases). CDR3 length: 13 residues. V was pared by 1 base and J by 10 bases, with 13 bases between. Germline assignment: CDR1 SGHVS and CDR2 FQNEAQ. In nucleotides, the CDR3 is TGTGCCAGCAGCTTAGAGGGAGATCGGGACCAGTACTTC. Protein: CASSLEGDRDQYF.

This chain uses TRBV27 with TRBJ1-1; 8 bases map to TRBD1. This CDR3 spans 15 amino acids. CDR1 and CDR2 (germline): MNHEY, SMNVEV (reference sequence). J gave up 4 bases and V 4 bases, and 8 bases lay outside the gene matches. For the CDR3, the DNA is TGTGCCAGCAGTTCCCGGACAGGGTCGATCACTGAAGCTTTCTTT. This sequence encodes CASSSRTGSITEAFF.

The chain is built from TRBV20-1 and TRBJ1-6; D is uncertain. The germline gives CDR1 DFQATT, CDR2 SNEGSKA (reference sequence). CDR3 length equals 18 residues. The V gene lost 0 bases and the J gene lost 9 bases, with 24 bases spanning the gap. The CDR3, as DNA: TGCAGTGCTAGAGATTGGAGGGAAGGGAGGAACGGTAGTTCACCCCTCCACTTT. Amino acids: CSARDWREGRNGSSPLHF.

This rearrangement joins TRBV20-1 to TRBJ2-1; a weak D match, TRBD2 (7 bases). Trimming pared 5 bases from V and 0 bases from J, leaving 17 bases between. This CDR3 spans 16 amino acids. Germline V lookup: CDR1 DFQATT, CDR2 SNEGSKA (reference sequence). CDR3 DNA sequence: TGCAGTGCTGGCTTGGCGGGGGCCTCCTCCTACAATGAGCAGTTCTTC. This sequence encodes CSAGLAGASSYNEQFF.

V is TRBV20-1 and J is TRBJ2-7; perhaps TRBD2 as D (5 bases). The CDR3 length is 13 residues. Trimming removed 4 bases at V and 7 bases at J, with 17 bases between. CDR1 is DFQATT, CDR2 SNEGSKA, per germline (reference sequence). CDR3 amino acids: CSAKDLKVAEQYF. In DNA, the CDR3 is TGCAGTGCTAAAGATCTCAAAGTAGCGGAGCAGTACTTC.

About this clonotype itself: One junction end does not reproduce the germline sequence, and a read error may be involved. The rearrangement uses TRBV24-1 and TRBJ1-1, with D perhaps matching TRBD1 (6 bases). The CDR3 sequence is 14 residues long. Germline assignment: CDR1 KGHDR and CDR2 SFDVKD. CDR3 DNA: TGCGCCACCAGTTTAATGGGAAGGGGGGCTGAAGCTTTCTTT. This encodes CATSLMGRGAEAFF.

This clonotype was picked up many times. The chain carries TRBV24-1 and TRBJ1-1; D may be TRBD1 (6 bases). V was shortened by 5 bases and J by 4 bases, with 10 bases between the two germline ends. Germline-derived CDR1 and CDR2 are KGHDR and SFDVKD. The CDR3 runs to 13 residues. CDR3 nucleotide sequence: TGTGCCACCAGTGCGGGGGGCGGCACTGAAGCTTTCTTT. This gives the protein CATSAGGGTEAFF.

This clonotype occurred a few times. The rearrangement joins TRBV7-6 to TRBJ1-6; 10 bases match TRBD1. V lost 4 bases and J lost 10; bases outside the gene matches: 4. Looked up from germline, CDR1 is SGHVS and CDR2 is FNYEAQ. The CDR3 spans 14 residues. The CDR3 region has the DNA TGTGCCAGCAGCTCTGACAGGGGGCTATCACCCCTCCACTTT. Amino acids: CASSSDRGLSPLHF.

In its sample, this clonotype was seen once. The CDR3 DNA sequence: TGCAGTGCTACGACGACCGTATACGAGCAGTACTTC. It yields the protein CSATTTVYEQYF. This rearrangement joins TRBV20-1 to TRBJ2-7; D is uncertain. The germline V gene encodes CDR1 DFQATT and CDR2 SNEGSKA (reference sequence). V was trimmed by 4 bases and J by 4 bases, leaving 11 bases between them. This CDR3 region has 12 residues.

The chain combines TRBV6-5 with TRBJ1-2, with D tentatively TRBD1 (6 bases). The V gene's germline CDR1 is MNHEY and CDR2 SVGAGI. V dropped 5 bases and J dropped 5 bases, with 15 bases sitting between them. This CDR3 contains 14 residues. As DNA, the CDR3 is TGTGCCAGCAGTGAAAGGGCACAGGGATATGGCTACACCTTC. The encoded protein is CASSERAQGYGYTF.

The rearrangement joins TRBV7-8 to TRBJ2-1, with D possibly TRBD1 on 5 matching bases. The CDR3 spans 14 residues. The germline V and J ends were trimmed by 8 bases and 0 bases, with 11 bases remaining between them. Germline CDR1 and CDR2: SGHVS and FQNEAQ. As DNA, the CDR3 is TGTGCCAGCCGGGTCGACAGCTCCTACAATGAGCAGTTCTTC. Residues: CASRVDSSYNEQFF.

In this sample, this clonotype turned up many times. The chain is built from TRBV5-8 and TRBJ1-2, with 7 bases matching TRBD1. The germline CDR1 and CDR2 sequences are SGHTS and YDEGEE. The V and J ends lost 4 bases and 5 bases, in that order; junction bases with no gene match: 8. The CDR3 is 14 residues long. Here the CDR3 DNA reads TGTGCCAGCAGCACCCCCGGGACAGATTATGGCTACACCTTC. The encoded protein is CASSTPGTDYGYTF.

This clonotype was seen only a few times. The chain couples TRBV4-2 to TRBJ2-7; 12 positions match TRBD2. Losses at the gene ends were 6 bases for V and 9 bases for J; bases not matched to a gene: 15. The CDR3 extends over 16 amino acids. Germline-derived CDR1 and CDR2 are LGHNA and YNFKEQ. CDR3 nucleotides: TGTGCCAGCAGTGAATTGCCGACTAGCGGGAGAGGTCGGCAGTACTTC. Its protein product is CASSELPTSGRGRQYF.